These T cell receptor beta chains were read from a single sample in a study of identical twins. Using its own MiXCR run on the 5' RACE reads, TCRdb lists one record per CDR3 protein. The sample has roughly 350,000 distinct CDR3 sequences, approximately 13% seen once; the top ten hold 7.2%. The same sample was also used in a study of yellow fever vaccine responses in identical twins.

Specimen: CD8+ T cells sorted from blood. All receptors derive from a woman aged 18 to 35 in good health. The CDR3 runs from the conserved cysteine through the conserved F or W. The order of the fields is CDR3 length, clone size, V gene, D gene, J gene, CDR3 protein, CDR3 DNA. D genes are given only for firm matches. Clone size appears in some rows only: once, few, many, or a class for an expanded clone.

CDR3 length: 15
clone size: many
V gene: TRBV7-9
D gene: -
J gene: TRBJ2-1
CDR3 protein: CASSTEGSDYNEQFF
CDR3 DNA: TGTGCCAGCAGTACTGAAGGGTCAGATTACAATGAGCAGTTCTTC

CDR3 length: 15
clone size: many
V gene: TRBV7-6
D gene: -
J gene: TRBJ1-4
CDR3 protein: CASSLDDGRGEKLFF
CDR3 DNA: TGTGCCAGCAGCTTAGATGACGGCAGGGGTGAAAAACTGTTTTTT

CDR3 length: 14
clone size: few
V gene: TRBV6-4
D gene: TRBD2
J gene: TRBJ2-3
CDR3 protein: CASSDRGEGDTQYF
CDR3 DNA: TGTGCCAGCAGTGACCGGGGGGAGGGAGATACGCAGTATTTT

CDR3 length: 19
clone size: -
V gene: TRBV7-9
D gene: TRBD1
J gene: TRBJ2-7
CDR3 protein: CASSLDPFGTGALSYEQYF
CDR3 DNA: TGTGCCAGCAGCTTAGACCCCTTTGGGACAGGGGCTTTATCCTACGAGCAGTACTTC

CDR3 length: 16
clone size: -
V gene: TRBV7-9
D gene: TRBD2
J gene: TRBJ2-7
CDR3 protein: CASSPTGTSGTYEQYF
CDR3 DNA: TGTGCCAGCAGCCCAACCGGGACTAGCGGGACCTACGAGCAGTACTTC

CDR3 length: 16
clone size: -
V gene: TRBV4-1
D gene: TRBD1
J gene: TRBJ2-7
CDR3 protein: CASSQHPDRGGNEQYF
CDR3 DNA: TGCGCCAGCAGCCAGCATCCGGACAGGGGGGGAAACGAGCAGTACTTC

CDR3 length: 10
clone size: -
V gene: TRBV29-1
D gene: -
J gene: TRBJ2-5
CDR3 protein: CSVRQETQYF
CDR3 DNA: TGCAGCGTACGGCAAGAGACCCAGTACTTC

CDR3 length: 19
clone size: -
V gene: TRBV21-1
D gene: -
J gene: TRBJ2-1
CDR3 protein: CASSRRRGLAGGNGDEQFF
CDR3 DNA: TGTGCCAGCAGCAGAAGGCGGGGACTAGCGGGAGGGAATGGGGATGAGCAGTTCTTC

CDR3 length: 15
clone size: -
V gene: TRBV20-1
D gene: TRBD2
J gene: TRBJ2-1
CDR3 protein: CSATGLAVIYNEQFF
CDR3 DNA: TGCAGTGCTACCGGACTAGCGGTGATTTACAATGAGCAGTTCTTC

CDR3 length: 17
clone size: few
V gene: TRBV7-6
D gene: -
J gene: TRBJ1-3
CDR3 protein: CASSPDAGSVSGNTIYF
CDR3 DNA: TGTGCCAGCAGCCCAGATGCGGGCTCTGTCTCTGGAAACACCATATATTTT

CDR3 length: 16
clone size: -
V gene: TRBV7-3
D gene: -
J gene: TRBJ2-3
CDR3 protein: CASSFLAGSITDTQYF
CDR3 DNA: TGTGCCAGCAGCTTCCTCGCGGGCAGCATCACAGATACGCAGTATTTT

CDR3 length: 16
clone size: -
V gene: TRBV27
D gene: TRBD1
J gene: TRBJ1-1
CDR3 protein: CASSPRDRVTDTEAFF
CDR3 DNA: TGTGCCAGCAGTCCCCGGGACAGGGTGACCGACACTGAAGCTTTCTTT

CDR3 length: 11
clone size: few
V gene: TRBV9
D gene: -
J gene: TRBJ1-2
CDR3 protein: CASSEGSGYTF
CDR3 DNA: TGTGCCAGCAGCGAAGGATCTGGCTACACCTTC

CDR3 length: 13
clone size: few
V gene: TRBV6-2/TRBV6-3
D gene: -
J gene: TRBJ1-1
CDR3 protein: CASSSTGTTEAFF
CDR3 DNA: TGTGCCAGCAGTTCCACAGGGACCACTGAAGCTTTCTTT

CDR3 length: 15
clone size: -
V gene: TRBV20-1
D gene: TRBD2
J gene: TRBJ2-1
CDR3 protein: CSIQSGVSSYNEQFF
CDR3 DNA: TGCAGTATCCAGAGCGGGGTCAGCTCCTACAATGAGCAGTTCTTC

CDR3 length: 14
clone size: many
V gene: TRBV5-1
D gene: -
J gene: TRBJ2-7
CDR3 protein: CASSVGSGNYEQYF
CDR3 DNA: TGCGCCAGCAGTGTCGGTAGCGGAAACTACGAGCAGTACTTC

CDR3 length: 15
clone size: -
V gene: TRBV7-7
D gene: -
J gene: TRBJ2-5
CDR3 protein: CASSLRQAPQETQYF
CDR3 DNA: TGTGCCAGCAGCTTAAGACAGGCCCCTCAAGAGACCCAGTACTTC

CDR3 length: 15
clone size: -
V gene: TRBV6-1
D gene: -
J gene: TRBJ1-2
CDR3 protein: CASSEGDGMSYGYTF
CDR3 DNA: TGTGCCAGCAGTGAAGGGGACGGTATGAGCTATGGCTACACCTTC

CDR3 length: 13
clone size: few
V gene: TRBV10-3
D gene: -
J gene: TRBJ2-7
CDR3 protein: CAIRPQGSYEQYF
CDR3 DNA: TGTGCCATCCGTCCCCAGGGTTCCTACGAGCAGTACTTC

CDR3 length: 15
clone size: -
V gene: TRBV28
D gene: TRBD2
J gene: TRBJ2-1
CDR3 protein: CASSSGGNSYNEQFF
CDR3 DNA: TGTGCCAGCAGTTCGGGGGGGAACTCCTACAATGAGCAGTTCTTC

CDR3 length: 13
clone size: -
V gene: TRBV4-1
D gene: TRBD1
J gene: TRBJ1-1
CDR3 protein: CASSKTGGTEAFF
CDR3 DNA: TGCGCCAGCAGCAAAACAGGGGGAACTGAAGCTTTCTTT

CDR3 length: 16
clone size: -
V gene: TRBV4-1
D gene: -
J gene: TRBJ2-1
CDR3 protein: CASSQETGDFYNEQFF
CDR3 DNA: TGCGCCAGCAGCCAAGAGACCGGGGACTTCTACAATGAGCAGTTCTTC

CDR3 length: 17
clone size: few
V gene: TRBV7-9
D gene: TRBD1
J gene: TRBJ2-7
CDR3 protein: CASSLQEGTGESYEQYF
CDR3 DNA: TGTGCCAGCAGCTTACAGGAGGGGACAGGGGAGAGCTACGAGCAGTACTTC

CDR3 length: 13
clone size: few
V gene: TRBV15
D gene: -
J gene: TRBJ1-5
CDR3 protein: CATSKGIGQPQHF
CDR3 DNA: TGTGCCACCAGCAAAGGGATAGGGCAGCCCCAGCATTTT

CDR3 length: 14
clone size: few
V gene: TRBV14
D gene: -
J gene: TRBJ1-2
CDR3 protein: CASSSSGWGHGYTF
CDR3 DNA: TGTGCCAGCAGCTCATCAGGGTGGGGGCATGGCTACACCTTC

CDR3 length: 18
clone size: -
V gene: TRBV2
D gene: TRBD2
J gene: TRBJ2-3
CDR3 protein: CASTSLRGLAGTWDTQYF
CDR3 DNA: TGTGCCAGCACTTCCCTCCGGGGACTAGCAGGGACCTGGGATACGCAGTATTTT

CDR3 length: 15
clone size: -
V gene: TRBV5-1
D gene: -
J gene: TRBJ2-5
CDR3 protein: CASSLAVSAQETQYF
CDR3 DNA: TGCGCCAGCAGCTTGGCGGTGTCAGCTCAAGAGACCCAGTACTTC

CDR3 length: 13
clone size: many
V gene: TRBV5-5
D gene: -
J gene: TRBJ2-7
CDR3 protein: CASSLGSGGEQYF
CDR3 DNA: TGTGCCAGCAGCTTGGGTAGCGGAGGTGAGCAGTACTTC

CDR3 length: 13
clone size: few
V gene: TRBV24-1
D gene: -
J gene: TRBJ1-1
CDR3 protein: CATADWETGVAFF
CDR3 DNA: TGTGCCACCGCGGATTGGGAGACGGGCGTCGCTTTCTTT

CDR3 length: 15
clone size: many
V gene: TRBV11-2
D gene: -
J gene: TRBJ1-3
CDR3 protein: CASSLAANSGNTIYF
CDR3 DNA: TGTGCCAGCAGCTTAGCAGCAAACTCTGGAAACACCATATATTTT

CDR3 length: 15
clone size: many
V gene: TRBV28
D gene: -
J gene: TRBJ2-1
CDR3 protein: CASSTTIGGYNEQFF
CDR3 DNA: TGTGCCAGCAGTACTACAATCGGCGGTTACAATGAGCAGTTCTTC

CDR3 length: 14
clone size: few
V gene: TRBV2
D gene: TRBD2
J gene: TRBJ2-5
CDR3 protein: CASLGLAGQETQYF
CDR3 DNA: TGTGCCAGCCTGGGGCTAGCGGGGCAAGAGACCCAGTACTTC

CDR3 length: 12
clone size: few
V gene: TRBV2
D gene: -
J gene: TRBJ2-5
CDR3 protein: CASQGTRETQYF
CDR3 DNA: TGTGCCAGCCAAGGGACGCGGGAGACCCAGTACTTC

CDR3 length: 11
clone size: -
V gene: TRBV2
D gene: -
J gene: TRBJ1-2
CDR3 protein: CATTVRGGYTF
CDR3 DNA: TGTGCCACCACCGTCCGGGGAGGCTACACCTTC

CDR3 length: 15
clone size: -
V gene: TRBV28
D gene: TRBD1
J gene: TRBJ2-2
CDR3 protein: CASSDRGRGTGELFF
CDR3 DNA: TGTGCCAGCAGTGACAGGGGGCGAGGCACCGGGGAGCTGTTTTTT

CDR3 length: 16
clone size: -
V gene: TRBV20-1
D gene: -
J gene: TRBJ2-1
CDR3 protein: CSASPYEGRTYNEQFF
CDR3 DNA: TGCAGTGCTAGCCCTTATGAGGGGCGCACCTACAATGAGCAGTTCTTC

CDR3 length: 14
clone size: -
V gene: TRBV20-1
D gene: -
J gene: TRBJ1-6
CDR3 protein: CSARPPSGNSPLHF
CDR3 DNA: TGCAGTGCTAGGCCACCCTCGGGGAATTCACCCCTCCACTTT

CDR3 length: 15
clone size: few
V gene: TRBV2
D gene: -
J gene: TRBJ2-3
CDR3 protein: CASSAQGVGTDTQYF
CDR3 DNA: TGTGCCAGCAGTGCCCAGGGAGTCGGCACAGATACGCAGTATTTT

CDR3 length: 14
clone size: once
V gene: TRBV6-1
D gene: -
J gene: TRBJ2-2
CDR3 protein: CASTAGQNTGELFF
CDR3 DNA: TGTGCCAGCACAGCAGGACAGAACACCGGGGAGCTGTTTTTT

CDR3 length: 15
clone size: few
V gene: TRBV15
D gene: -
J gene: TRBJ2-7
CDR3 protein: CATSRAVDGTYEQYF
CDR3 DNA: TGTGCCACCAGCAGAGCAGTGGACGGAACCTACGAGCAGTACTTC

CDR3 length: 14
clone size: -
V gene: TRBV7-9
D gene: -
J gene: TRBJ2-7
CDR3 protein: CASSPPGAYYEQYF
CDR3 DNA: TGTGCCAGCAGCCCCCCAGGGGCTTACTACGAGCAGTACTTC

CDR3 length: 17
clone size: many
V gene: TRBV4-1
D gene: -
J gene: TRBJ1-5
CDR3 protein: CASSQELVGRSNQPQHF
CDR3 DNA: TGCGCCAGCAGCCAAGAGTTGGTGGGTCGTAGCAATCAGCCCCAGCATTTT

CDR3 length: 15
clone size: -
V gene: TRBV5-1
D gene: TRBD2
J gene: TRBJ2-1
CDR3 protein: CASSFGLAGEGEQFF
CDR3 DNA: TGCGCCAGCAGCTTTGGACTAGCGGGAGAGGGTGAGCAGTTCTTC

CDR3 length: 14
clone size: many
V gene: TRBV3-1
D gene: TRBD1
J gene: TRBJ2-1
CDR3 protein: CASSPYRGPYEQFF
CDR3 DNA: TGTGCCAGCAGCCCGTACAGGGGGCCTTACGAGCAGTTCTTC

CDR3 length: 15
clone size: -
V gene: TRBV9
D gene: -
J gene: TRBJ2-7
CDR3 protein: CASSVGGGYRNEQYF
CDR3 DNA: TGTGCCAGCAGCGTAGGTGGGGGCTATAGGAACGAGCAGTACTTC

CDR3 length: 15
clone size: few
V gene: TRBV24-1
D gene: TRBD1
J gene: TRBJ1-2
CDR3 protein: CATSDNRGGNYGYTF
CDR3 DNA: TGTGCCACCAGCGACAACAGGGGTGGTAACTATGGCTACACCTTC

CDR3 length: 14
clone size: -
V gene: TRBV20-1
D gene: -
J gene: TRBJ2-1
CDR3 protein: CSASADSSYNEQFF
CDR3 DNA: TGCAGTGCTAGTGCGGATAGCTCCTACAATGAGCAGTTCTTC

CDR3 length: 14
clone size: few
V gene: TRBV5-5
D gene: TRBD1
J gene: TRBJ2-7
CDR3 protein: CASSPAGTGGEQYF
CDR3 DNA: TGTGCCAGCAGCCCGGCCGGGACAGGTGGCGAGCAGTACTTC

CDR3 length: 21
clone size: many
V gene: TRBV6-2/TRBV6-3
D gene: TRBD1
J gene: TRBJ1-4
CDR3 protein: CASSSTLSGQGAKATNEKLFF
CDR3 DNA: TGTGCCAGCTCGTCCACTCTCTCGGGACAGGGGGCGAAGGCAACTAATGAAAAACTGTTTTTT

CDR3 length: 15
clone size: -
V gene: TRBV20-1
D gene: TRBD1
J gene: TRBJ2-3
CDR3 protein: CSARDIGTAKDTQYF
CDR3 DNA: TGCAGTGCTAGAGATATAGGGACAGCAAAAGATACGCAGTATTTT

CDR3 length: 14
clone size: many
V gene: TRBV4-1
D gene: -
J gene: TRBJ1-1
CDR3 protein: CASSLLVDGTEAFF
CDR3 DNA: TGCGCCAGCAGCCTGCTAGTTGATGGCACTGAAGCTTTCTTT

CDR3 length: 16
clone size: -
V gene: TRBV5-6
D gene: TRBD2
J gene: TRBJ2-1
CDR3 protein: CASSYGLAGAYNEQFF
CDR3 DNA: TGTGCCAGCAGCTACGGACTAGCGGGGGCATACAATGAGCAGTTCTTC

CDR3 length: 14
clone size: few
V gene: TRBV7-2
D gene: TRBD2
J gene: TRBJ2-1
CDR3 protein: CASSFGLANNEQFF
CDR3 DNA: TGTGCCAGCAGCTTCGGACTAGCAAACAATGAGCAGTTCTTC

CDR3 length: 12
clone size: -
V gene: TRBV5-1
D gene: -
J gene: TRBJ2-7
CDR3 protein: CASSHPGYEQYF
CDR3 DNA: TGCGCCAGCAGCCACCCCGGCTACGAGCAGTACTTC

CDR3 length: 15
clone size: many
V gene: TRBV12-3/TRBV12-4
D gene: TRBD2
J gene: TRBJ2-1
CDR3 protein: CASRPRAGGRNEQFF
CDR3 DNA: TGTGCCAGCAGACCAAGAGCGGGGGGGCGAAATGAGCAGTTCTTC